This T cell receptor (beta chain) was captured by sequencing in a study of T-cell memory formation after mild COVID-19. Study as a whole: There were largely donor-specific TCR clusters.

This clonotype has a count of ten or more. The antigen remains undetermined. Constant-segment primers served in 5'RACE that generated TCR alpha and TCR beta cDNA libraries bearing sample barcodes and UMIs. TCRdb recomputed calls from the 5' RACE reads with MiXCR, one row per CDR3 protein. The table lists tens of thousands of distinct CDR3 sequences, 7% to 8% of them singletons. Findings of the study overall: Clones contracting over day 15 to 85 were CD4/CD8 balanced, with later expanders leaning CD4+. Among contracting clones, CD4+ were mainly CM/EM and CD8+ enriched in EMRA.

With 0 bases clipped from V and 5 bases from J, the junction kept 3 bases outside the gene matches. This CDR3 contains 14 residues. Germline V gene lookup returns CDR1 MNHEY and CDR2 SVGAGI. Material for sequencing was PBMCs or a T cell subset sorted from them (not recorded which). The sequence was collected from a man younger than 35 who had mild COVID-19 (a few samples of this study predate the infection). Cell type and time point are not known. The chain recombines TRBV6-5 with TRBJ1-2; 7 nucleotides agree with TRBD1. CDR3 sequence: CASSYSRQGYGYTF. The CDR3 bases are TGTGCCAGCAGTTACTCCCGACAGGGATATGGCTACACCTTC.